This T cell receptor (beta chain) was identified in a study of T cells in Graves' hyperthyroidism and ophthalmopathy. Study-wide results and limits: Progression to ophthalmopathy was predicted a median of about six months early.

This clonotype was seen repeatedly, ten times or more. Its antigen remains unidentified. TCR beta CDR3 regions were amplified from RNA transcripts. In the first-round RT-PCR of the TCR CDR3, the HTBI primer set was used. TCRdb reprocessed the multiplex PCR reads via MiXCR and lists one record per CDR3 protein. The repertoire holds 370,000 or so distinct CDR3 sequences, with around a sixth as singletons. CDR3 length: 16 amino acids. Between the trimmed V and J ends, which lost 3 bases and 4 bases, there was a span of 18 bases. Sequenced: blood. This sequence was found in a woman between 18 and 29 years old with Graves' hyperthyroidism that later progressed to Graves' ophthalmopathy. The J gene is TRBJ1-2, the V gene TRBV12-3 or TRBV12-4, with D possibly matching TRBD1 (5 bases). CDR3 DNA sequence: TGTGCCAGCAGTTTGGGCCCGGCGGGGCTACCCTATGGCTACACCTTC. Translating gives CASSLGPAGLPYGYTF.